This T cell receptor (beta chain) appears in the sequencing data of a study of T cells after yellow fever vaccination. Study background: Each low-cell-number fraction was prepared by means of SMART-Seq v4 Ultra Low Input. Study-wide points: Though it reached lower strength, the secondary response hit its peak faster, day 5 versus 15. Once the booster was given, most primary-vaccination clones reappeared, at around 96% for CD4 and 88% for CD8. CD4 and CD8 compartments shared a small share of clonotypes, likely from convergent recombination.

This CDR3 has 13 amino acids. Trimming stripped 8 bases from V and 6 bases from J, with 14 bases between. TCRdb re-analysed the 5' RACE reads in MiXCR, keeping a single row per CDR3 protein. The sample lists about 300,000 distinct CDR3 sequences; 3% to 4.5% were seen once. Remarks on this clonotype: Its cognate antigen is unknown.

This clonotype was obtained from a man younger than 35 who received the YFV17D yellow fever vaccine. This chain links TRBV12-3 or TRBV12-4 with TRBJ1-5; TRBD1 might be the D (5 bases). This sample comprised PBMCs, obtained 5 days after the yellow fever booster vaccination. CDR3 coding DNA: TGTGCCAGCGGTAAAGGGGCGGTTCAGCCCCAGCATTTT. Its protein is CASGKGAVQPQHF.